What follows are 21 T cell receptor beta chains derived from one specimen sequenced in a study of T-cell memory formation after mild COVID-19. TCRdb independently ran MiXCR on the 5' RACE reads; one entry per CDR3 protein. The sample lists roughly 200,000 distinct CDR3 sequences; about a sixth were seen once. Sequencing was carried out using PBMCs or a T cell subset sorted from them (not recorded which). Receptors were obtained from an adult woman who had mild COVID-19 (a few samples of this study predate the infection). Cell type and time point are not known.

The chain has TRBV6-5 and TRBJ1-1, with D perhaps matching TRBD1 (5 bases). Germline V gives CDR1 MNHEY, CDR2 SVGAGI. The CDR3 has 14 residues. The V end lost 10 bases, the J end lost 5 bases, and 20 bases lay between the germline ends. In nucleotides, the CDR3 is TGTGCCACCCTTATGGGGGGGGAGGAAACTGAAGCTTTCTTT. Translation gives CATLMGGEETEAFF.

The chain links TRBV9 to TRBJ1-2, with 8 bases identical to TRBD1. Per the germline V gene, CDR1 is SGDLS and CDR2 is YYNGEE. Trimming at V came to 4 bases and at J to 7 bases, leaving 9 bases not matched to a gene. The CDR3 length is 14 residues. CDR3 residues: CASSFRDRSGGYTF. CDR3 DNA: TGTGCCAGCAGCTTCCGGGACAGGTCGGGTGGCTACACCTTC.

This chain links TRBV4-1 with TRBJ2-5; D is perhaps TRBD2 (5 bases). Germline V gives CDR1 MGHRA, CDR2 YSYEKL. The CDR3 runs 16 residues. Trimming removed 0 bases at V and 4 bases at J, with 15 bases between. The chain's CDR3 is CASSQERYPGVETQYF. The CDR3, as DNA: TGCGCCAGCAGCCAAGAGAGATATCCCGGGGTAGAGACCCAGTACTTC.

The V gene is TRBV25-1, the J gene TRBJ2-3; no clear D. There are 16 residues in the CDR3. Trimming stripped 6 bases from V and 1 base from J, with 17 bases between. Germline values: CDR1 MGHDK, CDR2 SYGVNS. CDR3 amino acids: CASSRGRRMGTDTQYF. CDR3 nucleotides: TGTGCCAGCAGCCGAGGACGGCGCATGGGCACAGATACGCAGTATTTT. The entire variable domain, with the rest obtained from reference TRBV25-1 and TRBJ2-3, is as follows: EADIYQTPRYLVIGTGKKITLECSQTMGHDKMYWYQQDPGMELHLIHYSYGVNSTEKGDLSSESTVSRIRTEHFPLTLESARPSHTSQYLCASSRGRRMGTDTQYFGPGTRLTVL.

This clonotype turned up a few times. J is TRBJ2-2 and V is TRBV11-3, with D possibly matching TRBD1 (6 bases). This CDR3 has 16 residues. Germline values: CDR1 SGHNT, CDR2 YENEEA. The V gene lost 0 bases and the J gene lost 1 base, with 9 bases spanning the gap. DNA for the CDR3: TGTGCCAGCAGCTTAGACGGACAGCTGAACACCGGGGAGCTGTTTTTT. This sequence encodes CASSLDGQLNTGELFF.

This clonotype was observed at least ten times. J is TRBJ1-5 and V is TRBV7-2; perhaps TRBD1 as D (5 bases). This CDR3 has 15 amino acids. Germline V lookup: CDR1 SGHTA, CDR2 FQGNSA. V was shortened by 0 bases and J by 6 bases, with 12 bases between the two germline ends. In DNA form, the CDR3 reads TGTGCCAGCAGCTTAGCCAGGGACGACGGTCAGCCCCAGCATTTT. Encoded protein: CASSLARDDGQPQHF.

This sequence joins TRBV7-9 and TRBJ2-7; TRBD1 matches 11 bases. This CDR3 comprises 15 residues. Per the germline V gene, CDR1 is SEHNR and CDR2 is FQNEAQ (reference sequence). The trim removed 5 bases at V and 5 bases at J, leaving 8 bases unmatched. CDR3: CASSPGTGGYDEQYF. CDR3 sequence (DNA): TGTGCCAGCAGCCCCGGGACAGGGGGATACGACGAGCAGTACTTC. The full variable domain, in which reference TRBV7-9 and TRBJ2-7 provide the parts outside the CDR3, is DTGVSQNPRHKITKRGQNVTFRCDPISEHNRLYWYRQTLGQGPEFLTYFQNEAQLEKSRLLSDRFSAERPKGSFSTLEIQRTEQGDSAMYLCASSPGTGGYDEQYFGPGTRLTVT.

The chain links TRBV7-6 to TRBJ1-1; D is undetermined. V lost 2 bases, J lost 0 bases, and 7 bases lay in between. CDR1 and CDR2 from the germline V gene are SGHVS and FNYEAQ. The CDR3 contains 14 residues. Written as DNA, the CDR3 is TGTGCCAGCAGCTTACAACAGCTGAACACTGAAGCTTTCTTT. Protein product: CASSLQQLNTEAFF.

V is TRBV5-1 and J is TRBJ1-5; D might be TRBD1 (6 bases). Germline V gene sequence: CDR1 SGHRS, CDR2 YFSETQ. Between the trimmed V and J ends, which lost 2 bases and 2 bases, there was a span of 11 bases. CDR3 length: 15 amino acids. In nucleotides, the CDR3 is TGCGCCAGCAGCTTACAGGGTGGGCGCAATCAGCCCCAGCATTTT. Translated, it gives CASSLQGGRNQPQHF.

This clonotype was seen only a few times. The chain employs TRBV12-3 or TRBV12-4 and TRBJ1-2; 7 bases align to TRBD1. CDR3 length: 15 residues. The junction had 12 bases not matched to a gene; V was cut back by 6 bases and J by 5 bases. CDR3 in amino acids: CASRRQGVNRYGYTF. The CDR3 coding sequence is TGTGCCAGCAGGCGACAGGGCGTTAATCGTTATGGCTACACCTTC.

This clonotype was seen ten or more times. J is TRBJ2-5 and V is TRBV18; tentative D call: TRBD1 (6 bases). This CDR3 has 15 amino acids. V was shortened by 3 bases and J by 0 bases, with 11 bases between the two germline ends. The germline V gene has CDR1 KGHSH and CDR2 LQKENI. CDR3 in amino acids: CASSPTQGYQETQYF. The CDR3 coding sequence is TGTGCCAGCTCACCTACGCAGGGGTACCAAGAGACCCAGTACTTC.

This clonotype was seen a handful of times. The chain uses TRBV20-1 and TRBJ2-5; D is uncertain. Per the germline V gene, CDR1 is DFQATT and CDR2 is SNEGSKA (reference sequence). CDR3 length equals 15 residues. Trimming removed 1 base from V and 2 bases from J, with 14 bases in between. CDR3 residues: CSARASRGWQETQYF. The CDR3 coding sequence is TGCAGTGCTAGAGCCTCGCGCGGCTGGCAAGAGACCCAGTACTTC.

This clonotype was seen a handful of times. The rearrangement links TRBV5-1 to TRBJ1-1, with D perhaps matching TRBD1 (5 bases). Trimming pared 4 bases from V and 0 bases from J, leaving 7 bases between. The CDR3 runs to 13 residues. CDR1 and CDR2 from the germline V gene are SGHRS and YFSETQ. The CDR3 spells CASSGGLNTEAFF. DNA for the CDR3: TGCGCCAGCAGCGGGGGATTGAACACTGAAGCTTTCTTT.

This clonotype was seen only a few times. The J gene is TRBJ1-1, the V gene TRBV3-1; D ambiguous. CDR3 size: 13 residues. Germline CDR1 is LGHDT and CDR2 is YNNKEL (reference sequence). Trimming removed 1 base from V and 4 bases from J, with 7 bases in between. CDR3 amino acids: CASSQAQSTEAFF. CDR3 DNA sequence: TGTGCCAGCAGCCAAGCCCAGTCCACTGAAGCTTTCTTT.

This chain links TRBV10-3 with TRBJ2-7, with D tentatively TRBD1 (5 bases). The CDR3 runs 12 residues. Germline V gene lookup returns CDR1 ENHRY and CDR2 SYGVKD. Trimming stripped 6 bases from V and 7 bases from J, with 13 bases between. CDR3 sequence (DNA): TGTGCCATCAGCCCAGGGCACTGGGAGCAGTACTTC. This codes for CAISPGHWEQYF.

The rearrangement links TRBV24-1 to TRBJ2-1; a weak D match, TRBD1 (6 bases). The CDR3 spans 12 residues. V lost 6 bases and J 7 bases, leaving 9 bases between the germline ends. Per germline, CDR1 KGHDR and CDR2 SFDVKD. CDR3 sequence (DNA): TGTGCCACCAGTAGGGGGAATAATGAGCAGTTCTTC. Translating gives CATSRGNNEQFF.

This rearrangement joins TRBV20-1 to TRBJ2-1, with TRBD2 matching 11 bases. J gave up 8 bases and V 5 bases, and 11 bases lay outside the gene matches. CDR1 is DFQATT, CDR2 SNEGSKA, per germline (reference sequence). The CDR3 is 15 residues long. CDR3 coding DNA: TGCAGTGCTTTCACTCTAGCGGGGGGTTACTATGAGCAGTTCTTC. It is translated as CSAFTLAGGYYEQFF.

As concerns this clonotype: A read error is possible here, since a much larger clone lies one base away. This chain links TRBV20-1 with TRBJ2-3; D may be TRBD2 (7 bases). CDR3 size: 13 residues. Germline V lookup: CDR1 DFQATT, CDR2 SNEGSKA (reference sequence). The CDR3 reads CRAKAGAPDTQYF. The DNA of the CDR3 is TGCAGAGCTAAGGCGGGGGCTCCAGATACGCAGTATTTT.

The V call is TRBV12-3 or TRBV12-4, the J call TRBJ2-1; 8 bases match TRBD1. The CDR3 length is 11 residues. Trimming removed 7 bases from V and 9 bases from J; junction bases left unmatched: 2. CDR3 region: CASNRGAEQFF. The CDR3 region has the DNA TGTGCCAGCAACAGGGGGGCTGAGCAGTTCTTC.

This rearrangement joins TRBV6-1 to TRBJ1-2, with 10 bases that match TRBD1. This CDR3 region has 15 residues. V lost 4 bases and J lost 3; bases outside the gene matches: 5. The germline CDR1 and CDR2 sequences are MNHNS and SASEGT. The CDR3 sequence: CASSVTGTGDYGYTF. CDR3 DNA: TGTGCCAGCAGTGTGACCGGGACAGGGGACTATGGCTACACCTTC.

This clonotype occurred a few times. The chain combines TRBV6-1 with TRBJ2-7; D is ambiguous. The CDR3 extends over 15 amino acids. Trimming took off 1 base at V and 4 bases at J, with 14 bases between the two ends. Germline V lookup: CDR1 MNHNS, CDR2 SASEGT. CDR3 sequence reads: CASSEGNTLVYEQYF. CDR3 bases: TGTGCCAGCAGTGAAGGGAACACCCTAGTGTACGAGCAGTACTTC.